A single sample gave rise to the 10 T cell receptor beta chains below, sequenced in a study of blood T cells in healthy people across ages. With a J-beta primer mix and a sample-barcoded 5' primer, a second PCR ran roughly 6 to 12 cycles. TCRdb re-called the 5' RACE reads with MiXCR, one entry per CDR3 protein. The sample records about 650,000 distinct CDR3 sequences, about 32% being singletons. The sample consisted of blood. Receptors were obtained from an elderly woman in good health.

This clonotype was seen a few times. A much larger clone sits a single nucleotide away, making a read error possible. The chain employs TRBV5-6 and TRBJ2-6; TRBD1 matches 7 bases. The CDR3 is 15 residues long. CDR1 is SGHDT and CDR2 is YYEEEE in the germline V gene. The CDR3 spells CASTGQLSGANVRTF. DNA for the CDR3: TGTGCCAGCACGGGACAGCTCTCTGGGGCCAACGTCCGGACTTTC.

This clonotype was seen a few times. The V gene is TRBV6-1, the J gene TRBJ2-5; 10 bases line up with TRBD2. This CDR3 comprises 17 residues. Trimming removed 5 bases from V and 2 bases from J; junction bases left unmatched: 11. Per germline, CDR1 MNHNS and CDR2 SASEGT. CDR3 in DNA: TGTGCCAGCAGTCAAGGGGGACTAGCGTTAATACAAGAGACCCAGTACTTC. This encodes CASSQGGLALIQETQYF.

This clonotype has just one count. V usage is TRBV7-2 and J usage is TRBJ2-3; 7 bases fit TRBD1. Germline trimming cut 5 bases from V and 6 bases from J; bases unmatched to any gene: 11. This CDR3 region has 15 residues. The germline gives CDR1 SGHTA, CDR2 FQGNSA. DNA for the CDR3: TGTGCCAGCAGCCCAATGGGGACAGCCGGGGATACGCAGTATTTT. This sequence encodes CASSPMGTAGDTQYF.

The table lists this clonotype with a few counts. The CDR3 coding sequence is TGTGCCAGCAGTCCCGTTAGGCGGAGGGAGAAAGCTTTCTTT. Translating gives CASSPVRRREKAFF. V is TRBV28 and J is TRBJ1-1; no firm D call. Germline assignment: CDR1 MDHEN and CDR2 SYDVKM. This CDR3 region has 14 residues. V dropped 5 bases and J dropped 9 bases, with 19 bases sitting between them.

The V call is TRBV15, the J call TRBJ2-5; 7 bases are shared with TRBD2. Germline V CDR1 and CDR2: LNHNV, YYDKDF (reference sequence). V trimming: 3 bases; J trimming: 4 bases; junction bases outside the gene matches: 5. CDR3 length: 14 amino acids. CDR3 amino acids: CATSRRDYPETQYF. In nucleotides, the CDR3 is TGTGCCACCAGCAGGCGGGACTACCCAGAGACCCAGTACTTC.

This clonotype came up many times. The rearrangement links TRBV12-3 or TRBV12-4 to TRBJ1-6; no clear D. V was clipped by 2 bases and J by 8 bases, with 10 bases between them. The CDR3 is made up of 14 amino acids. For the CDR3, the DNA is TGTGCCAGCAGTTTAAGGGCCAGCGATTCACCCCTCCACTTT. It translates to CASSLRASDSPLHF.

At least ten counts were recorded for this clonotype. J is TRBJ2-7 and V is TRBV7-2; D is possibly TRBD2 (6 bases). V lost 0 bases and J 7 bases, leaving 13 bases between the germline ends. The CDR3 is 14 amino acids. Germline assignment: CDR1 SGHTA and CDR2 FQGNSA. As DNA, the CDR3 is TGTGCCAGCAGCTTAGCGGGAGGTTCGGGAGAGCAGTACTTC. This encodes CASSLAGGSGEQYF.

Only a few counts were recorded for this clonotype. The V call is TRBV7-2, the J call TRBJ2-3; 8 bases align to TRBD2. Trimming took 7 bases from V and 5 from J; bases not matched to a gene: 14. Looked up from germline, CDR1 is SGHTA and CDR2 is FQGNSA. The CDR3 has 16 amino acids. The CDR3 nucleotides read TGTGCCAGCACCCAGACCCGGGGGGGCTCGATAGATACGCAGTATTTT. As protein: CASTQTRGGSIDTQYF.

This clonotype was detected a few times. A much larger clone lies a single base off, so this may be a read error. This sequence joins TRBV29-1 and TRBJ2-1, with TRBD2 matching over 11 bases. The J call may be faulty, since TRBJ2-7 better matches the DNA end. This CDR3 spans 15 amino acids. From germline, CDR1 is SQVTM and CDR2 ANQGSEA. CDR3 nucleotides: TGCAGCGTTGGAGTAGCGGGGGGGTCCTACAATGAGCAGTACTTC. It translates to CSVGVAGGSYNEQYF.

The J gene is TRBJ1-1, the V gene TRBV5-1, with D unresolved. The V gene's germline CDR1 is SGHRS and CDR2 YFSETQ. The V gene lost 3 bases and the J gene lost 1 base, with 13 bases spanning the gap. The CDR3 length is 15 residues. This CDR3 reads CASSWSVDGNTEAFF. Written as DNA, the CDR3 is TGCGCCAGCAGCTGGTCGGTGGACGGGAACACTGAAGCTTTCTTT.